This T cell receptor (beta chain) stems from a study of blood T cell repertoires in COVID-19. Background on the study: Material from acute and convalescent COVID-19 was sourced from the United States, Italy and Spain. T cells, B-cell-depleted T cells, or PBMCs provided the cDNA or gDNA that served as material.

The study assigned cohorts using participant-reported clinical history. Source study methods: Quantification of nucleated cells was approximated via reference gene primer amplification. Data came from immunoSEQ multiplex PCR; TCRdb stores just in-frame clones and leaves some out. That table is the source of V, J and clone size, and D and trimming were worked out from the DNA. The repertoire has some 62,000 clones, 65% to 85% of them found once; the top ten carry 3% to 4.5%. The CDR3 has 14 amino acids. V was clipped by 4 bases and J by 9 bases, with 16 bases between them. Per germline, CDR1 LNHDA and CDR2 SQIVND (reference sequence).

The sequence came from a woman aged 40 to 55 with acute COVID-19. The chain recombines TRBV19 with TRBJ1-5; D ambiguous. Sequencing input: PBMCs or T cells enriched from blood (not recorded which). The CDR3 coding sequence is TGTGCCAGTAGTAGCCGGGGTCGCGGGATGCCCCAGCATTTT. This sequence encodes CASSSRGRGMPQHF.